The subject of this entry is one TCR beta chain. Antigen: not known. The record originates from a study of cytomegalovirus exposure and HLA in healthy donors. Across the whole study: As released early, the data held approximately 80 million unique TCRs from HLA-typed donors. Study results and caveats: Accurate prediction of most subjects' HLA-A and HLA-B alleles from TCR beta sequences was reported. Cytomegalovirus-associated status was assigned to roughly 160 TCR beta chains.

The junction had 7 bases not matched to a gene; V was cut back by 3 bases and J by 6 bases. Germline V CDR1 and CDR2: LNHDA, SQIVND (reference sequence). This CDR3 has 15 residues. Donors in the study were healthy people who gave bone marrow. PCR amplification relied on 60 Vbeta primers (plus 13 Jbeta primers). Some clones are missing from TCRdb's copy, which holds only in-frame ones; the method was immunoSEQ multiplex PCR. The sample has just over 200,000 clones; the top ten hold 1.1%. The receptor was isolated from a girl aged 2 to 10 in good health and CMV-seropositive. Sequencing was performed on PBMCs. J is TRBJ2-1 and V is TRBV19, with TRBD2 matching over 8 bases. CDR3 bases: TGTGCCAGTAGTATCATCGCGGGAGGATCCAATGAGCAGTTCTTC. The encoded protein is CASSIIAGGSNEQFF. The whole variable domain, filled in from reference TRBV19 and TRBJ2-1, reads DGGITQSPKYLFRKEGQNVTLSCEQNLNHDAMYWYRQDPGQGLRLIYYSQIVNDFQKGDIAEGYSVSREKKESFPLTVTSAQKNPTAFYLCASSIIAGGSNEQFFGPGTRLTVL.